This TCR beta chain was documented in a study of blood T cell repertoires in COVID-19. About the research overall: PBMCs, B-cell-depleted T cells, or T cells were the source of the cDNA or gDNA that made up the material.

Authors' methods: Reference gene primer amplification in the assay estimated nucleated cell counts. Sequencing used immunoSEQ multiplex PCR; TCRdb keeps in-frame clones, though not all of them. V and J calls and clone size follow that table, whereas D and trimming were derived from the DNA. The sample lists approximately 150,000 clones; 85% to 95% were seen once. The CDR3 runs 13 residues. CDR1 SNHLY and CDR2 FYNNEI come from the germline V gene. V lost 7 bases, J lost 0 bases, and 9 bases lay in between. The Seattle patients joined while their infection was active and were tracked longitudinally afterward.

Sequences were obtained from peripheral blood. This TCR derives from an older woman with COVID-19, enrolled during active disease. V usage is TRBV2 and J usage is TRBJ1-1; D unclear. CDR3 coding DNA: TGTGCCAGCAAGAACAGCATGAACACTGAAGCTTTCTTT. Protein product: CASKNSMNTEAFF. The whole variable domain, filled in from reference TRBV2 and TRBJ1-1, reads EPEVTQTPSHQVTQMGQEVILRCVPISNHLYFYWYRQILGQKVEFLVSFYNNEISEKSEIFDDQFSVERPDGSNFTLKIRSTKLEDSAMYFCASKNSMNTEAFFGQGTRLTVV.